Shown below are 29 T cell receptor delta chains from a single sample sequenced in a study of γδ T cells in repeated Plasmodium falciparum infection. TCRdb re-called the multiplex PCR reads using CATT. The profile shows around 82,000 delta-chain clones, more than 1.4% of them singletons. Flow sorting of PBMC yielded separate Vgamma9/Vdelta2+ and Vdelta2-negative gammadelta T cell populations for bulk repertoire analysis. Sequences were obtained from gamma-delta T cells from blood. These TCRs come from a pool of human donors (malaria-infected and uninfected, not separated).

This clone was picked up a small number of times. A much larger clone lies one base from this, so it may be a read error. CDR3 region: CALGELGLLRIQDTDKLIF. CDR3 bases: TGTGCTCTTGGGGAACTAGGCCTCCTCCGGATACAGGACACCGATAAACTCATCTTT. The rearrangement links TRDV1 to TRDJ1; tentatively, D is TRDD3 (6 bases). This CDR3 spans 19 amino acids. Trimming removed 0 bases at V and 0 bases at J, with 20 bases between. Germline V lookup: CDR1 TSWWSYY, CDR2 QGS.

This clone was counted at least ten times. The chain links TRDV2 to TRDJ3; TRDD3 matches at 11 bases. TCRdb lists no J gene, so it was determined here by aligning the DNA to germline. J lost 0 bases, V lost 0 bases, and 21 bases had no gene match. Germline CDR1 and CDR2: GEAIGNYY and EKD. CDR3 length equals 25 residues. The CDR3 loop reads CACDTGGLGDTVKGIDSWDTRQMFF. For the CDR3, the DNA is TGTGCCTGTGACACCGGAGGGCTGGGGGATACCGTCAAGGGGATCGACTCCTGGGACACCCGACAGATGTTTTTC.

This clone was counted between two and nine times. A far larger clone is one nucleotide away, so this likely arose from a read error. The same CDR3 arises from other DNA sequences in this sample as well. The V gene is TRDV1, the J gene TRDJ1, with 10 bases matching TRDD3. The CDR3 is 16 residues long. Looked up from germline, CDR1 is TSWWSYY and CDR2 is QGS. This chain's CDR3 is CALGIRTGGLSAKLIF. As DNA, the CDR3 is TGTGCGCTTGGGATCCGAACTGGGGGATTATCCGCCAAACTCATCTTT.

This clone was seen many times. This DNA's translation differs at residue 3 from TCRdb's protein, which comes from a much larger clone; a read error is likely, and the protein shown is translated from the DNA. V gene TRDV2 combines with J gene TRDJ2, with D perhaps TRDD3 (6 bases). The J gene is absent in TCRdb and was assigned here via DNA matching to germline. The CDR3 runs to 13 residues. CDR1 and CDR2 from the germline V gene are GEAIGNYY and EKD. The CDR3 DNA reads TGTGCCCGTGACACCTGGGGGACAGCACAACTCTTCTTT. This sequence encodes CARDTWGTAQLFF.

Regarding this clone: A far larger clone is one base from this, pointing to a likely read error. Other DNA sequences from this sample encode an identical CDR3 as well. V usage is TRDV1 and J usage is TRDJ1, with 10 bases that match TRDD3. This CDR3 comprises 24 residues. Germline assignment: CDR1 TSWWSYY and CDR2 QGS. V gave up 1 base and J gave up 5 bases; unmatched junction bases: 31. The CDR3 is CALGEPTYPALLGGYAIGTDKLIF. For the CDR3, the DNA is TGTGCTCTTGGGGAACCCACCTACCCGGCCTTACTGGGGGGATACGCGATCGGTACGGATAAACTCATCTTT.

Many counts were recorded for this clone. This DNA's translation and the protein TCRdb lists, from a much larger clone, do not match at residue 6, likely due to a read error; the protein shown is translated from the DNA. V and J are TRDV2 and TRDJ1; TRDD3 is a possible D gene (5 bases). V was shortened by 4 bases and J by 5 bases, with 28 bases between the two germline ends. Per the germline V gene, CDR1 is GEAIGNYY and CDR2 is EKD. The CDR3 is 18 amino acids. The CDR3 loop is CACEGMREGKASPDKLIF. The CDR3 nucleotides are TGTGCCTGTGAAGGGATGCGCGAAGGGAAAGCATCCCCAGATAAACTCATCTTT.

The sample holds a few counts of this clone. A read error likely explains why the TCRdb protein, taken from a much larger clone, differs from this DNA's translation at residue 3; the protein shown is translated from the DNA. The chain combines TRDV2 with TRDJ1; no reliable D call. The CDR3 covers 16 residues. CDR1 and CDR2 from the germline V gene are GEAIGNYY and EKD. CDR3 sequence: CAFDTLVGPHTDKLIF. The DNA for the CDR3 is TGTGCCTTTGACACCTTGGTTGGCCCTCACACCGATAAACTCATCTTT.

Turning to this clone: The protein that TCRdb holds for this DNA derives from a much larger clone and differs from the translated DNA at residue 18, which likely indicates a read error; the protein shown here is translated from the DNA. Here the V gene is TRDV1, but the J gene went uncalled. Germline V CDR1 and CDR2: TSWWSYY, QGS. This CDR3 contains 19 residues. CDR3 nucleotide sequence: TGTGCTCTTGGGCTGAGCTTCCTATCTTATCCCCGTAACACCGATAAACTCACCTTT. This translates into CALGLSFLSYPRNTDKLTF.

Note on this clone: A far larger clone lies a single base away; this is likely a read error. The same CDR3 also results from other DNA sequences found in this sample. The chain combines TRDV1 with TRDJ1; D is perhaps TRDD3 (5 bases). Deletions cut 3 bases from V and 3 bases from J, with 17 bases between. Germline V gene data show CDR1 as TSWWSYY and CDR2 as QGS. The CDR3 has 16 residues. Here the CDR3 DNA reads TGTGCTCTTGGGGAGCGGGGGTCCTGCCGTTCCGATAAACTCATCTTT. It encodes CALGERGSCRSDKLIF.

As for this clone: Since a far larger clone is one base different, this is likely a read error. The identical CDR3 is also encoded by other nucleotide sequences in the sample. The J gene went uncalled, whereas the V gene is TRDV2; the table calls TRDD3, which could not be checked here. The CDR3 totals 17 residues. Germline assignment: CDR1 GEAIGNYY and CDR2 EKD. Written as DNA, the CDR3 is TGTGCCTGTGACTTGTATGCTGGGGGATACACCCCCGATAAGCTCATCTTT. It encodes CACDLYAGGYTPDKLIF.

This clone has a handful of counts. This likely traces to a read error, being one base from a far larger clone. The chain uses TRDV1 and TRDJ2, with TRDD3 as a possible D gene (6 bases). The J gene, missing from TCRdb, was assigned here through DNA to germline matching. Looked up from germline, CDR1 is TSWWSYY and CDR2 is QGS. CDR3 size: 16 residues. For the CDR3, the DNA is TGTGCTCTTGGGGAACTAGTATCCTCGGATACAGCGCAACTCTTCTTT. Translation: CALGELVSSDTAQLFF.

This chain joins TRDV1 and TRDJ1; TRDD3 agrees at 10 bases. The J gene is not listed in TCRdb, so it was assigned here from a DNA match to germline. Losses at the gene ends were 0 bases for V and 3 bases for J; bases not matched to a gene: 13. Germline lookup yields CDR1 TSWWSYY and CDR2 QGS. This CDR3 has 19 residues. The CDR3 nucleotides are TGTGCTCTTGGGGAACTAGTATCTGGGGGATATTTTTTCGCCGATAAACTCATCTTT. Its protein product is CALGELVSGGYFFADKLIF.

On this clone itself: Translating this DNA gives a protein that differs at residue 4 from the TCRdb one, which belongs to a much larger clone; a read error is likely, and the protein shown is this translation. The chain links TRDV2 to TRDJ1; 10 positions agree with TRDD3. TCRdb offers no J gene call, so here the DNA was matched to germline to obtain one. This CDR3 has 18 residues. Germline CDR1 GEAIGNYY, CDR2 EKD. CDR3 loop: CACGTVSNWGISGPKLIF. CDR3 nucleotides: TGTGCCTGTGGCACCGTATCCAACTGGGGGATTTCAGGTCCGAAACTCATCTTT.

Regarding this clone: This DNA's translation differs at residue 11 from TCRdb's protein, which comes from a much larger clone; a read error is likely, and the protein shown is translated from the DNA. The chain uses TRDV2 and TRDJ3, with a tentative D call TRDD3 (5 bases). Assignment of the J gene here rests on matching the DNA to germline, because TCRdb gives none. The CDR3 consists of 19 residues. Germline V gene data show CDR1 as GEAIGNYY and CDR2 as EKD. The V end was cut by 1 base, the J end by 2 bases, with 17 bases between. The CDR3 loop reads CACDTTGGKSPWDTRQMFF. The CDR3 DNA is TGTGCCTGTGACACAACTGGAGGTAAGAGCCCCTGGGACACCCGACAGATGTTTTTC.

In the case of this clone: The protein TCRdb gives is from a much larger clone and does not agree with this DNA's translation at residue 18, likely a read error; the protein shown here comes from the DNA. V is TRDV2 and J is TRDJ3; 12 positions agree with TRDD3. The germline CDR1 and CDR2 sequences are GEAIGNYY and EKD. This CDR3 has 20 amino acids. CDR3 sequence reads: CACDSYWGILPSWDTRQTFF. In DNA, the CDR3 is TGTGCCTGTGACTCCTACTGGGGGATACTCCCGTCCTGGGACACCCGACAGACGTTTTTC.

This clone has only a few counts. The chain uses TRDV1 and TRDJ1; perhaps TRDD3 as D (6 bases). The germline V and J ends were trimmed by 1 base and 0 bases, with 18 bases remaining between them. CDR1 and CDR2 from the germline V gene are TSWWSYY and QGS. This CDR3 region has 18 residues. CDR3 sequence reads: CALGEPGPYWVHTDKLIF. In DNA, the CDR3 is TGTGCTCTTGGGGAACCGGGACCGTACTGGGTCCACACCGATAAACTCATCTTT.

This chain uses TRDV1 with TRDJ1; 10 bases are a match to TRDD3. In the absence of a J gene in TCRdb, the DNA was matched to germline to assign it here. Germline lookup yields CDR1 TSWWSYY and CDR2 QGS. V shed 6 bases and J 2 bases; nucleotides not matched to a gene: 15. The CDR3 is 18 amino acids. This CDR3 is CALGRCVFRWGITDKLIF. The CDR3 DNA reads TGTGCTCTTGGAAGATGTGTGTTCCGCTGGGGGATAACCGATAAACTCATCTTT.

Only a few counts were recorded for this clone. A far bigger clonotype differs at one base, so this is likely a read error. The identical CDR3 is also encoded by other nucleotide sequences in the sample. The V gene is TRDV1, but the J gene lacks a call; the listed D gene, TRDD3, was not tested against the DNA. Germline CDR1 reads TSWWSYY; CDR2 reads QGS. This CDR3 comprises 17 residues. The CDR3 region has the DNA TGTGCTCTTGGGGAACGAATACTGGGGGATACGCGCGATAAGCTCATCTTT. It specifies CALGERILGDTRDKLIF.

This clone was detected a few times. A far larger clone is just one base off, so this is likely a read error. Other DNA sequences in the sample encode the same CDR3. For the V gene the call is TRDV1; the J gene has no call; the DNA was not compared with TRDD3, the D call given in the table. CDR3 size: 23 residues. Germline-derived CDR1 and CDR2 are TSWWSYY and QGS. DNA of the CDR3: TGTGCTCTTGGCCTCAACCTGGAGGTGGGGACTCTTCACGAGGGGGGCTACACCGATAAGCTCATCTTT. Its protein product is CALGLNLEVGTLHEGGYTDKLIF.

Of note for this clone: TCRdb's entry gives the protein of a much larger clone, which mismatches this DNA's translation at residue 8, likely from a read error; the protein reported here is translated from the DNA. This chain joins TRDV2 and TRDJ1; D not resolved. The germline V gene has CDR1 GEAIGNYY and CDR2 EKD. CDR3 size: 16 residues. V dropped 0 bases and J dropped 0 bases, with 13 bases sitting between them. The CDR3 region has the DNA TGTGCCTGTGACACCCCCTGGTCCACGTACACCGATAAACTCATCTTT. It translates to CACDTPWSTYTDKLIF.

This clone was picked up a small number of times. TCRdb pairs this DNA with a much larger clone's protein that differs at residue 5, likely a read error; the protein shown was translated from the DNA. The rearrangement uses TRDV2 and TRDJ1; TRDD3 might be the D (5 bases). TCRdb gives no J gene; it was assigned here by matching the DNA to germline. The V gene's germline CDR1 is GEAIGNYY and CDR2 EKD. Deletions cut 2 bases from V and 0 bases from J, with 18 bases between. The CDR3 contains 17 residues. Written as DNA, the CDR3 is TGTGCCTGTGACAGGGTGTCCGGGGGGTTAAACACCGATAAACTCATCTTT. It is translated as CACDRVSGGLNTDKLIF.

This clone was seen many times. This sample includes further DNA sequences coding for the same CDR3. The chain joins TRDV1 to TRDJ2; D is ambiguous. The CDR3 length is 16 residues. V lost 0 bases and J 0 bases, leaving 8 bases between the germline ends. Germline CDR1 is TSWWSYY and CDR2 is QGS. DNA for the CDR3: TGTGCTCTTGGGGAACTACAGGCGGCTTTGACAGCACAACTCTTCTTT. Protein: CALGELQAALTAQLFF.

In this sample, this clone turned up a few times. The protein in TCRdb stems from a much larger clone and differs at residue 6 from this DNA's translation, likely a read error; here the protein is translated from the DNA. The chain couples TRDV1 to TRDJ1; 11 bases match TRDD3. The CDR3 length is 14 residues. Germline V lookup: CDR1 TSWWSYY, CDR2 QGS. V lost 4 bases, J lost 6 bases, and 4 bases stayed unmatched. The CDR3 coding sequence is TGTGCTCTTGGGGCCAACTGGGGGATAAATAAACTCATCTTT. Encoded protein: CALGANWGINKLIF.

In the case of this clone: A far larger clone is one nucleotide away, so this likely arose from a read error. In the same sample, other DNA sequences code for this CDR3. V usage is TRDV1 and J usage is TRDJ1, with 7 bases aligning to TRDD3. The J gene was missing in TCRdb and was found by matching the end of the DNA to germline. The CDR3 spans 17 residues. Germline CDR1 is TSWWSYY and CDR2 is QGS. The trim removed 3 bases at V and 1 base at J, leaving 11 bases unmatched. The CDR3 is CALGDISGGFLTDKLIF. CDR3 sequence (DNA): TGTGCTCTTGGGGACATCTCTGGGGGGTTCCTCACCGATAAACTCATCTTT.

A word on this clone: TCRdb shows a much larger clone's protein in place of this DNA's translation, and the two differ at residue 10, likely through a read error; the protein shown is translated from the DNA. This chain links TRDV2 with TRDJ3, with 7 positions matching TRDD3. TCRdb gives no J gene; it was assigned here by matching the DNA to germline. The germline CDR1 and CDR2 sequences are GEAIGNYY and EKD. V was pared by 0 bases and J by 11 bases, with 6 bases of the junction left unmatched. This CDR3 has 15 residues. CDR3 loop: CACDTGGYDARQMFF. The CDR3 DNA follows: TGTGCCTGTGACACCGGAGGATACGACGCCCGACAGATGTTTTTC.

In regard to this clone: A far larger clone is one nucleotide away, so this likely arose from a read error. Distinct nucleotide sequences in the sample also encode this CDR3. The V and J genes are TRDV1 and TRDJ1; 7 bases line up with TRDD3. TCRdb carries no J gene annotation; the J gene was assigned here by matching the DNA with germline. Germline trimming cut 8 bases from V and 3 bases from J; bases unmatched to any gene: 12. Germline V gene sequence: CDR1 TSWWSYY, CDR2 QGS. This CDR3 has 15 amino acids. The CDR3 is CALSWGYGGADKLIF. The CDR3 region has the DNA TGTGCTCTTTCCTGGGGGTACGGTGGCGCCGATAAACTCATCTTT.

This clone turned up a few times. The gene calls are TRDV2 and TRDJ3, with 11 bases matching TRDD3. The J gene, not given by TCRdb, was assigned here from a germline match of the nucleotide sequence. The CDR3 contains 21 residues. Trimming removed 0 bases from V and 0 bases from J; junction bases left unmatched: 9. CDR1 and CDR2 (germline): GEAIGNYY, EKD. CDR3 residues: CACDTALLGDKISWDTRQMFF. In nucleotides, the CDR3 is TGTGCCTGTGACACCGCTTTACTGGGGGATAAGATCTCCTGGGACACCCGACAGATGTTTTTC.

This clone was counted only a few times. TCRdb's entry gives the protein of a much larger clone, which mismatches this DNA's translation at residue 4, likely from a read error; the protein reported here is translated from the DNA. Distinct nucleotide sequences in the sample also encode this CDR3. The rearrangement uses TRDV2 and TRDJ1, with TRDD3 as a possible D gene (6 bases). The J gene, missing from TCRdb, was assigned here through DNA to germline matching. The ends were cut back, 5 bases at V and 1 base at J, with 16 bases in the middle. Germline V gene sequence: CDR1 GEAIGNYY, CDR2 EKD. The CDR3 contains 15 residues. This CDR3 is CACGPLLGFTDKLIF. DNA for the CDR3: TGTGCCTGTGGCCCCCTTCTGGGGTTCACCGATAAACTCATCTTT.

The sample holds many counts of this clone. This likely came from a read error, as a far larger clone is one base away. The same CDR3 arises from other DNA sequences in this sample as well. The chain has TRDV2 and TRDJ1; 10 bases line up with TRDD3. This CDR3 comprises 21 residues. CDR1 is GEAIGNYY and CDR2 is EKD in the germline V gene. Trimming took 3 bases from V and 1 from J; bases not matched to a gene: 22. Here the CDR3 DNA reads TGTGCCTGTGACGCGTACTGGGGGATGACTTCGGGCGCGGGTGGCACCGATAAACTCATCTTT. Encoded protein: CACDAYWGMTSGAGGTDKLIF.